This T cell receptor (beta chain) emerged from a study of sequential checkpoint blockade in melanoma (dated 2019 in TCRdb). Background on the whole study: Patients were randomized 1:1 to first-line nivolumab followed by ipilimumab (arm A) or ipilimumab followed by nivolumab (arm B). Both trial sequences were followed by maintenance nivolumab. For about 22 patients, matched tumor biopsies were taken both before treatment and at week 13, after single-agent nivolumab (arm A) or ipilimumab (arm B). Roughly 82% of the matched tumor biopsy pairs taken before and after treatment were from the same lesion. DNA from roughly 91 pretreatment melanoma tumor samples underwent TCRbeta immunosequencing.

The meaning of the sample's treatment or condition label: randomized to nivolumab then ipilimumab (arm A) or the reverse (arm B). None of the trial patients had been given prior DNA-damaging chemotherapy. The samples were obtained from melanoma patients enrolled in CheckMate 064, an open-label, randomized phase II trial testing sequential checkpoint blockade. Tumor TCR sequencing used genomic DNA from formalin-fixed paraffin-embedded (FFPE) tissue samples. This clone is termed medium-sized (0.01 to 0.1%). Its antigen is unknown. No base-level quality is on record; no much larger clone is a single base apart. The immunoSEQ Assay was used to immunosequence TCRbeta CDR3 regions from genomic DNA. Genomic DNA was amplified by bias-controlled multiplex PCR before high-throughput sequencing. Concerning the study's data processing: To quantify the absolute abundance of each unique TCRbeta CDR3 region, the sequences were collapsed and filtered. Clonality, defined as 1 minus Pielou's evenness, was calculated using only productive rearrangements. Tumor T-cell fraction was calculated by normalizing TCRbeta template counts to usable DNA, which was estimated from several housekeeping genes. A previously published method was used to identify clones with significantly greater frequencies in on-treatment samples than in baseline samples. This is the immuneACCESS table as TCRdb keeps it, with only in-frame sequences that have V and J called. A part of the clones is gone; compared with another copy, unresolved V genes explain less than half, and the rest is unexplained. V and J calls and clone size are copied from that table; D and trimming were computed from the DNA. The sample table contains under 2,500 clones; only one count was recorded for roughly 15% of them. The ten largest make up roughly 14% of the sample.

Sequences LGHNT (CDR1) and FRNRAP (CDR2) are obtained from the germline V gene. Inclusive of the bounding cysteine and phenylalanine, the CDR3 is 13 residues long. The CDR3 DNA has 39 bases and is translated from base 1. The investigation overall reported the following: Tumor T-cell fraction and clonality correlated with PD-L1 staining and CD8+ T-cell counts but not with mutational load. Validation of the response-prediction model combining TCR metrics and mutation burden is needed in larger, independent patient cohorts. Achieving clinical benefit was about 30 times more likely for patients whose tumor T-cell fraction and clonality increased by week 13. Within-arm analyses of tumor T-cell fraction were limited by small sample sizes and reduced statistical power. In the nivolumab-first arm (arm A), an association was found between pretreatment tumor TIL clonality and response (P = .04).

The TCR was taken from a human donor with melanoma. Here the sequenced sample was tumor tissue (inferred from file names), taken from a patient given nivolumab and ipilimumab in sequence. The rearranged chain carries TRBV12-5 and TRBJ2-5, with TRBD2 identical over 8 junction bases. The CDR3: CASIPAGEETQYF. The DNA sequence follows: TGTGCCAGCATTCCAGCGGGGGAAGAGACCCAGTACTTC.